The present T cell receptor (beta chain) was sequenced within a study of cytomegalovirus exposure and HLA in healthy donors. Findings of the study overall: Later analysis demonstrated an association between a missense DCLRE1C variant and TCR beta V- and J-gene trimming. Among immune exposure information, only CMV serostatus was available. By HLA locus, TCR association rates varied in a later analysis, with DRB1 showing the most and HLA-C the fewest.

The PCR ran on 60 Vbeta and 13 Jbeta primers. Clones were read by immunoSEQ multiplex PCR, and TCRdb kept only the in-frame ones, dropping some. Of approximately 150,000 clones listed, roughly 76% were seen once; the top ten hold 1.5% to 2%. This CDR3 contains 14 residues. Germline values: CDR1 MNHNS, CDR2 SASEGT. V was pared by 6 bases and J by 4 bases, with 13 bases between. As to this clone: The antigen remains undetermined.

Sequencing was performed on PBMCs. The chain links TRBV6-1 to TRBJ2-1, with D possibly TRBD1 on 6 matching bases. The sequence was collected from a female donor in good health and CMV-seronegative. CDR3 in amino acids: CASRGAMIYNEQFF. The DNA of the CDR3 is TGTGCCAGCAGGGGGGCTATGATATACAATGAGCAGTTCTTC.